These T cell receptor beta chains were read from a single sample in a study of T cells in Graves' hyperthyroidism and ophthalmopathy. TCRdb re-analysed the multiplex PCR reads in MiXCR, keeping a single row per CDR3 protein. The top ten clones hold around 50% of a sample with roughly 500,000 distinct CDR3 sequences, 20% to 25% of them seen once. What was sequenced was blood. The receptors were sampled from a woman aged 70-85 years with Graves' ophthalmopathy. Each CDR3 is given with its conserved first and last residue. A D gene is named only where the DNA matches it firmly. The size of a clone is reported for some rows only, either as once, few or many, or as a class for expanded clones.

size	V	J	D	DNA	CDR3
few	TRBV19	TRBJ1-5	-	TGTGCCAGTAGTATCCTTAGTCAGCCCCAGCATTTT	CASSILSQPQHF
many	TRBV27	TRBJ1-1	-	TGTGCCAGCAGTTTATATCTCACGGGTGACGGCCCTGAAGCTTTCTTT	CASSLYLTGDGPEAFF
-	TRBV7-8	TRBJ2-1	-	TGTGCCAGCAGCCCGCCGCCAGGGCAGTTCTTC	CASSPPPGQFF
many	TRBV2	TRBJ1-1	TRBD1	TGTGCCAGCAGTGGGCAGGGGGCCTTCACTGAAGCTTTCTTT	CASSGQGAFTEAFF
-	TRBV6-5	TRBJ2-7	-	TGTGCCAGCAGTTACCTCCGGGCAGGCGAGCAGTACTTC	CASSYLRAGEQYF
-	TRBV2	TRBJ2-2	-	TGTGCCAGCGTACAGAAAACGAACACCGGGGAGCTGTTTTTT	CASVQKTNTGELFF
-	TRBV24-1	TRBJ2-1	TRBD2	TGTGCCACCAGTGATTCAACTAGCGGGAGGACTTACAATGAGCAGTTCTTC	CATSDSTSGRTYNEQFF
-	TRBV19	TRBJ2-1	TRBD2	TGTGCCAGTAGGGGTAGCGGGAGGGGGAGCTACAATGAGCAGTTCTTC	CASRGSGRGSYNEQFF
many	TRBV28	TRBJ2-1	TRBD1	TGTGCCAGCAGTTTAGACAGGGGGGGGATCGATGAGCAGTTCTTC	CASSLDRGGIDEQFF
-	TRBV7-2	TRBJ1-1	-	TGTGCCAACAGCTTATCAGAGAACACTGAAGCTTTCTTT	CANSLSENTEAFF
-	TRBV5-4	TRBJ2-7	TRBD2	TGTGCCAGCAGCACGATAGCGGGAGGGAGTCCCGAGCAGTACTTC	CASSTIAGGSPEQYF
-	TRBV10-3	TRBJ2-7	-	TGTGCCATCAGCGTTGACCCATACGAGCAGTACTTC	CAISVDPYEQYF
many	TRBV3-1	TRBJ2-1	-	TGTGCCAGCAGCTTAAATAATGAGCAGTTCTTC	CASSLNNEQFF
-	TRBV5-1	TRBJ2-3	-	TGCGCCAGCAGCTTGAGTAGCCCTTCTAGCACAGATACGCAGTATTTT	CASSLSSPSSTDTQYF
-	TRBV6-1	TRBJ2-2	TRBD2	TGTGCCAGCAGGCGGGAGTCGGACACCGGGGAGCTGTTTTTT	CASRRESDTGELFF
-	TRBV3-1	TRBJ2-5	TRBD2	TGTGCCAGCAGCCGTGGGACTAGCGAAGGGACCCAGTACTTC	CASSRGTSEGTQYF
few	TRBV6-1	TRBJ2-6	-	TGTGCCGCGGAGGGGTCTGGGGCCAACGTCCTGACTTTC	CAAEGSGANVLTF
-	TRBV6-1	TRBJ1-6	-	TGTGCCAGCAGTACACGGGTTGGCTCCTATAATTCACCCCTCCACTTT	CASSTRVGSYNSPLHF
-	TRBV2	TRBJ1-5	-	TGTGCCAGCAGTGGGACGGCGAGCAATCAGCCCCAGCATTTT	CASSGTASNQPQHF
many	TRBV11-3	TRBJ2-3	TRBD2	TGTGCCAGCAGCCGAAGCGGGAGTTCCCAAGATACGCAGTATTTT	CASSRSGSSQDTQYF
many	TRBV2	TRBJ1-1	TRBD1	TGTGCCAGCAGAAGAGGGACAGGGTTGGGAACTGAAGCTTTCTTT	CASRRGTGLGTEAFF
many	TRBV6-1	TRBJ1-1	-	TGTGCCAGCAGTGAAATACAAGGCTCCTACACTGAAGCTTTCTTT	CASSEIQGSYTEAFF
-	TRBV27	TRBJ2-3	-	TGTGCCAGCAGAGGGGGGAGGGTATCCCTAGATACGCAGTATTTT	CASRGGRVSLDTQYF
-	TRBV3-1	TRBJ2-7	-	TGTGCCAGCAGCCAAAAGAACACCTACGAGCAGTACTTC	CASSQKNTYEQYF
-	TRBV18	TRBJ1-2	-	TGTGCCAGCTCACCGGACAGCGACTATGGCTACACCTTC	CASSPDSDYGYTF
few	TRBV6-2/TRBV6-3	TRBJ2-3	-	TGTGCCAGCAGTTACAACCCACCGGGACGGGCAGGGGATACGCAGTATTTT	CASSYNPPGRAGDTQYF
many	TRBV2	TRBJ1-5	TRBD1	TGTGCCAGCAGTCAGGGGGACCGGGGTCAGCCCCAGCATTTT	CASSQGDRGQPQHF
once	TRBV7-3	TRBJ1-1	-	TGTGCCAGCAGCTTAAGGACACCGATGAACACTGAAGCTTTCTTT	CASSLRTPMNTEAFF
-	TRBV11-2	TRBJ2-7	-	TGTGCCAGCAGCTTAGCGCTAGCTAGCCACGAGCAGTACTTC	CASSLALASHEQYF
many	TRBV5-1	TRBJ2-1	TRBD2	TGCGCCAGCAGCCCGACTAGCGGGGGCCCCTACAATGAGCAGTTCTTC	CASSPTSGGPYNEQFF
-	TRBV4-1	TRBJ2-1	TRBD1	TGCGCCAGCAGCACACTCGGGACAGCTTACAATGAGCAGTTCTTC	CASSTLGTAYNEQFF
few	TRBV9	TRBJ2-1	-	TGTGCCAGCAGCGTAGATGATCGGTGGAGGGGCAATGAGCAGTTCTTC	CASSVDDRWRGNEQFF
many	TRBV2	TRBJ2-7	TRBD1	TGTGCCAGCAGCGTACCGGGACAGGTAACGGACGAGCAGTACTTC	CASSVPGQVTDEQYF
few	TRBV6-5	TRBJ2-5	TRBD1	TGTGCCAGCAGTTACTCGCGACAGGGTGGAAGAGGTGGAGAGACCCAGTACTTC	CASSYSRQGGRGGETQYF
many	TRBV2	TRBJ2-2	TRBD2	TGTGCCAGCAGTGAGGTGGGAGGGCCGACCGGGGAGCTGTTTTTT	CASSEVGGPTGELFF
-	TRBV12-3/TRBV12-4	TRBJ2-6	-	TGTGCCAGCAGTTTTTATTTGGGCAGGCAAGGAGGGGCCAACGTCCTGACTTTC	CASSFYLGRQGGANVLTF
many	TRBV12-5	TRBJ2-1	TRBD1	TGTGCTAGTGGTTTGTACGGACAGGGGTGGAATGAGCAGTTCTTC	CASGLYGQGWNEQFF
-	TRBV5-6	TRBJ2-1	TRBD2	TGTGCCAGCAGCCACAGACTAGCGGTATACAATGAGCAGTTCTTC	CASSHRLAVYNEQFF
many	TRBV12-3/TRBV12-4	TRBJ2-2	TRBD1	TGTGCCAGCAGCCCCACAGGGGGCACCGGGGAGCTGTTTTTT	CASSPTGGTGELFF
few	TRBV4-1	TRBJ2-3	-	TGCGCCAGCAGCCAAGGAACTAGCTTGGATACGCAGTATTTT	CASSQGTSLDTQYF
few	TRBV7-9	TRBJ1-3	-	TGTGCCAGCAGCAGAGACGGGTCCTCTGGAAACACCATATATTTT	CASSRDGSSGNTIYF
few	TRBV10-1	TRBJ2-2	-	TGCGCCAGCAGTGAGTCGAAGGCGGCCGGGGAGCTGTTTTTT	CASSESKAAGELFF